The text below deals with one TCR beta chain. The CDR3 totals 15 residues. The V gene's germline CDR1 is SNHLY and CDR2 FYNNEI. TCRdb reprocessed the 5' RACE reads; each CDR3 protein has one entry and no DNA is given. This table holds 150,000 or so distinct CDR3 sequences. The record originates from a study of T cells expressing NK-cell markers. Whole-study context: Within the sequenced cohort of eight donors, seven exhibited HCMV seropositivity and one was seronegative.

The chain combines TRBV2 with TRBJ2-7; lacking DNA, the TRBD1 call made by TCRdb goes unchecked. This sequence originates from a woman aged 50 to 60 in good health. The sample consisted of blood T cells: a sorted CD56 or NKG2C T cell subset, CD4+ or CD8+ T cells, or bulk PBMC T cells (not recorded which). The CDR3 loop is CASSEGDRGPYEQYF.